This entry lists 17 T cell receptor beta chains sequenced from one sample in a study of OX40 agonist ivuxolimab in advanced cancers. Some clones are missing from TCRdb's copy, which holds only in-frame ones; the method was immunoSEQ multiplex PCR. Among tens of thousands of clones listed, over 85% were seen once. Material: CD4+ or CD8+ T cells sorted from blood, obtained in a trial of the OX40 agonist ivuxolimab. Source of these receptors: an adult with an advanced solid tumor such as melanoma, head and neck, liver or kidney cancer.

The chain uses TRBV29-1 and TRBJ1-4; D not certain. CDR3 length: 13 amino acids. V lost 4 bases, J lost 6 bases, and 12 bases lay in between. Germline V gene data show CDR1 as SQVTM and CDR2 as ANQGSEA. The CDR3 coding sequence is TGCAGCGTTGGGTTCGACTGGGATGAAAAACTGTTTTTT. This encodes CSVGFDWDEKLFF.

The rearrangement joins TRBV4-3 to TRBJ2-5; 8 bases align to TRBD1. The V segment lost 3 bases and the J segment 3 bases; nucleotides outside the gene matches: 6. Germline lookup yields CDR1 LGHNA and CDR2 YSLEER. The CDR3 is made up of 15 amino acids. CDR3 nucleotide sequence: TGCGCCAGCAGCCAGACCGGGACAGGAAAAGAGACCCAGTACTTC. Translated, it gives CASSQTGTGKETQYF.

CDR3 bases: TGTGCCAGCAGATGGGGATCGGGCGGGGGGGCCCTGGATACGCAGTATTTT. Translating gives CASRWGSGGGALDTQYF. This chain uses TRBV28 with TRBJ2-3; 9 bases line up with TRBD2. Germline-derived CDR1 and CDR2 are MDHEN and SYDVKM. J was trimmed by 6 bases and V by 6 bases; bases with no gene match: 16. CDR3 length equals 17 residues. The full variable domain, completed using reference TRBV28 and TRBJ2-3, is DVKVTQSSRYLVKRTGEKVFLECVQDMDHENMFWYRQDPGLGLRLIYFSYDVKMKEKGDIPEGYSVSREKKERFSLILESASTNQTSMYLCASRWGSGGGALDTQYFGPGTRLTVL.

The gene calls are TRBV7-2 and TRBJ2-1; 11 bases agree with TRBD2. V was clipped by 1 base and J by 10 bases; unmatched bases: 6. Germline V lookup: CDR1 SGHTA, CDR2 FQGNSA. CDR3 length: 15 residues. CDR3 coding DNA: TGTGCCAGCAGCTTAGTAGCGGGAGGGCCCAAGGAGCAGTTCTTC. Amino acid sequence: CASSLVAGGPKEQFF.

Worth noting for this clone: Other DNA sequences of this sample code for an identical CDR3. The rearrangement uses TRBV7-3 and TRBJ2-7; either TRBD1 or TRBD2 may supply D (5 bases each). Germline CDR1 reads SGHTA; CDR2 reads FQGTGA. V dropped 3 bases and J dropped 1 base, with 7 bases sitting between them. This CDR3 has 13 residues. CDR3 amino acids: CASSLGVSYEQYF. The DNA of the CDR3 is TGTGCCAGCAGCTTGGGGGTTTCCTACGAGCAGTACTTC. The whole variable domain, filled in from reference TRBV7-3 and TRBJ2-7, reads GAGVSQTPSNKVTEKGKYVELRCDPISGHTALYWYRQSLGQGPEFLIYFQGTGAADDSGLPNDRFFAVRPEGSVSTLKIQRTERGDSAVYLCASSLGVSYEQYFGPGTRLTVT.

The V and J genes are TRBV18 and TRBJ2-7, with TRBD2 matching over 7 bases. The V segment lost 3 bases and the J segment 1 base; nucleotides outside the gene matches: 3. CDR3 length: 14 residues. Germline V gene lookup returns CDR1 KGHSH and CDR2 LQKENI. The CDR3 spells CASSPGTISYEQYF. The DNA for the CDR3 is TGTGCCAGCTCACCCGGGACTATTTCCTACGAGCAGTACTTC.

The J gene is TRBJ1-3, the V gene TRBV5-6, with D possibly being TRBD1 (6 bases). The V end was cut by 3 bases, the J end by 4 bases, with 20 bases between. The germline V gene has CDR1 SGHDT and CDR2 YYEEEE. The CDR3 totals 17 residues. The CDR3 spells CASSSGGPGFSGNTIYF. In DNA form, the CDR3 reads TGTGCCAGCAGCTCGGGGGGGCCGGGCTTTTCAGGAAACACCATATATTTT. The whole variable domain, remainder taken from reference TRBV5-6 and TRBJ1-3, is DAGVTQSPTHLIKTRGQQVTLRCSPKSGHDTVSWYQQALGQGPQFIFQYYEEEERQRGNFPDRFSGHQFPNYSSELNVNALLLGDSALYLCASSSGGPGFSGNTIYFGEGSWLTVV.

CDR3 nucleotide sequence: TGTGCCAGCAGCCCAGGGGTGGCAGATACGCAGTATTTT. Residues: CASSPGVADTQYF. This chain uses TRBV7-7 with TRBJ2-3, with a possible D match to TRBD1 (6 bases). V was cut by 5 bases and J by 4 bases, with 10 bases left in between. The CDR3 totals 13 residues. Germline assignment: CDR1 SSHAT and CDR2 FNYEAQ (reference sequence).

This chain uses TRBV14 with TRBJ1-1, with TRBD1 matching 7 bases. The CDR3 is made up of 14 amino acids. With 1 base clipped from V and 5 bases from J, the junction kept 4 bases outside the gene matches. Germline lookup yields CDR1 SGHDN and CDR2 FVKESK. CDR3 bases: TGTGCCAGCAGCCAAGCGTACAGGGGAACTGAAGCTTTCTTT. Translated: CASSQAYRGTEAFF. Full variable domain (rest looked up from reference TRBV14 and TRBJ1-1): EAGVTQFPSHSVIEKGQTVTLRCDPISGHDNLYWYRRVMGKEIKFLLHFVKESKQDESGMPNNRFLAERTGGTYSTLKVQPAELEDSGVYFCASSQAYRGTEAFFGQGTRLTVV.

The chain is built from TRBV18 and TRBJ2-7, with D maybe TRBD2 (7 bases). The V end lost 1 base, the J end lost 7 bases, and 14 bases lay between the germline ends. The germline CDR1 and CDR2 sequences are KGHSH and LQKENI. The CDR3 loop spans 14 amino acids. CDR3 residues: CASSPQGGDLEQYF. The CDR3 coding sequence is TGTGCCAGCTCACCACAGGGGGGGGACTTGGAGCAGTACTTC.

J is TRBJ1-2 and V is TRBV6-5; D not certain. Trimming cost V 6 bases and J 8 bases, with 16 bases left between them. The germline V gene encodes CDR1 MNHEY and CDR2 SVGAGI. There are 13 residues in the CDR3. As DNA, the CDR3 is TGTGCCAGCAGGAAAGAGCGGGGAGGAGGCTACACCTTC. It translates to CASRKERGGGYTF.

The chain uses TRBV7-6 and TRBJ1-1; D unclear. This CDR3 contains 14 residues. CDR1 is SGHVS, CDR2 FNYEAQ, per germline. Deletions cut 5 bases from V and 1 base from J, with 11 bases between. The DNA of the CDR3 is TGTGCCAGCAGCCCCATGGAGCGGAACACTGAAGCTTTCTTT. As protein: CASSPMERNTEAFF. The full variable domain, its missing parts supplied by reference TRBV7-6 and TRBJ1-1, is GAGVSQSPRYKVTKRGQDVALRCDPISGHVSLYWYRQALGQGPEFLTYFNYEAQQDKSGLPNDRFSAERPEGSISTLTIQRTEQRDSAMYRCASSPMERNTEAFFGQGTRLTVV.

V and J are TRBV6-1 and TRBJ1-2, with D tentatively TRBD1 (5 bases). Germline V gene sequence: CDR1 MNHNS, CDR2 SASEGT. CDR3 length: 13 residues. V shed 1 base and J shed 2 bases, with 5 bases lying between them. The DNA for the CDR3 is TGTGCCAGCAGTGAAGGGGGGAACTATGGCTACACCTTC. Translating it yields CASSEGGNYGYTF.

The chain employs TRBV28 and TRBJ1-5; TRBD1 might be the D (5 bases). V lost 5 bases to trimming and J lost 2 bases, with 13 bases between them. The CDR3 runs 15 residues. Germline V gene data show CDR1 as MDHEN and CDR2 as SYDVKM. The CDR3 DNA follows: TGTGCCAGCAGTGGCTTGGGGGAGGGCAATCAGCCCCAGCATTTT. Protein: CASSGLGEGNQPQHF.

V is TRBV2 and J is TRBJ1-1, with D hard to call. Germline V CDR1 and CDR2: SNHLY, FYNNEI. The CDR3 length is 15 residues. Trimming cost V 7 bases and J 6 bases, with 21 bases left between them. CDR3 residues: CASTLGGRGWAEAFF. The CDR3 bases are TGTGCCAGCACCCTCGGCGGGAGAGGTTGGGCTGAAGCTTTCTTT. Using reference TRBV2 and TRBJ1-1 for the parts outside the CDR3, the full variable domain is EPEVTQTPSHQVTQMGQEVILRCVPISNHLYFYWYRQILGQKVEFLVSFYNNEISEKSEIFDDQFSVERPDGSNFTLKIRSTKLEDSAMYFCASTLGGRGWAEAFFGQGTRLTVV.

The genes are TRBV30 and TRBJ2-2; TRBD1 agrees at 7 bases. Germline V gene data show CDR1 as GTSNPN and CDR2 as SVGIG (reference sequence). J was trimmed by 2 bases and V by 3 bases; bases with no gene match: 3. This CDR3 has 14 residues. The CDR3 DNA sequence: TGTGCCTGGAGGGGACAGCTTAACACCGGGGAGCTGTTTTTT. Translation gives CAWRGQLNTGELFF.

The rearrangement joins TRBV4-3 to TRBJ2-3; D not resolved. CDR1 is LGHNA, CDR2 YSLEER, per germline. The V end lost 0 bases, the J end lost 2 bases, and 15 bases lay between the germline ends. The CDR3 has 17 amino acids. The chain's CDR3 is CASSQDYKAPYTDTQYF. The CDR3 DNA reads TGCGCCAGCAGCCAAGATTACAAGGCTCCCTACACAGATACGCAGTATTTT.